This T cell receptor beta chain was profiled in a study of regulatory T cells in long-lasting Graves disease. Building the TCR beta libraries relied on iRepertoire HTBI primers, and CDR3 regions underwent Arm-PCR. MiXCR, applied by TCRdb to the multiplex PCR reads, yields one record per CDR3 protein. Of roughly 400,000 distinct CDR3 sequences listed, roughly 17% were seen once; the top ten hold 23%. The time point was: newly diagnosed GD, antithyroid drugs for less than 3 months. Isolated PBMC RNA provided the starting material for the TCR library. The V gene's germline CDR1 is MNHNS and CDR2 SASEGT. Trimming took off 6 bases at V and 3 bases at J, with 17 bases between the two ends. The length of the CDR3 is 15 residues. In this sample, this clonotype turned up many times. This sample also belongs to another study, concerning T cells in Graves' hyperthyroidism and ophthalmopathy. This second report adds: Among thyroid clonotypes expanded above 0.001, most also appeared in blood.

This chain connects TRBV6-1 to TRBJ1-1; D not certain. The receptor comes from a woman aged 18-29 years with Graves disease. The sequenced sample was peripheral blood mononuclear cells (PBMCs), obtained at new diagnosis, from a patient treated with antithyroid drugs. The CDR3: CASSYVVDGDTEAFF. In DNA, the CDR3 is TGTGCCAGCAGCTATGTTGTCGACGGGGACACTGAAGCTTTCTTT.